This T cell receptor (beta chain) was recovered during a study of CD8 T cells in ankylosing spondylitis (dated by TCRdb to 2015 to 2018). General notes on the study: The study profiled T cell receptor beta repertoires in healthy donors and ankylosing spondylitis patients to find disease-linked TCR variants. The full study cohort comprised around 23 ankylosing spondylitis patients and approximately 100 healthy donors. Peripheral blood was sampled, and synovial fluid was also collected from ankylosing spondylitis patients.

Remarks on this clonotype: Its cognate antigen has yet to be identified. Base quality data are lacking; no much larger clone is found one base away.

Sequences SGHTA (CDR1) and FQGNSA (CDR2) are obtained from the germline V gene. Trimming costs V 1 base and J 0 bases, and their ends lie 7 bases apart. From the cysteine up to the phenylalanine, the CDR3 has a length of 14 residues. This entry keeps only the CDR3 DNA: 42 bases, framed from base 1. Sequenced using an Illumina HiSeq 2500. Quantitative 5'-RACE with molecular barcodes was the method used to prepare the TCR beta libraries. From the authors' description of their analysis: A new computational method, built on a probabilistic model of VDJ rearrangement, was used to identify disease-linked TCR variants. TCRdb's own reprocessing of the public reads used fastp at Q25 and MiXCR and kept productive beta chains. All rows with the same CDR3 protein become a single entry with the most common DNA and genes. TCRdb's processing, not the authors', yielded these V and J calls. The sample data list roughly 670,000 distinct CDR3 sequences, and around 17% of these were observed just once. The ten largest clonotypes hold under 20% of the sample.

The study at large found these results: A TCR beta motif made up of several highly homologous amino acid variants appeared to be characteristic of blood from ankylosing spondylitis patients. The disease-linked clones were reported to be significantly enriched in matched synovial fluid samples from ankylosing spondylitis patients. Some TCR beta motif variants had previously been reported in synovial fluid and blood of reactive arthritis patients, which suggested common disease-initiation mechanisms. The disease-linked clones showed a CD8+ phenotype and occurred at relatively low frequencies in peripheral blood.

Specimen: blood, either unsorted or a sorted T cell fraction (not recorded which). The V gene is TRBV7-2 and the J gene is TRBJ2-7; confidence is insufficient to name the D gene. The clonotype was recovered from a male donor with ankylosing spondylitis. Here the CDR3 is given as CASSLVSNSYEQYF. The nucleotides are TGTGCCAGCAGCTTAGTTTCGAACTCCTACGAGCAGTACTTC.